One and the same sample provided the 12 T cell receptor beta chains below, sequenced in a study of blood T cell repertoires in COVID-19. TCRdb keeps only in-frame clones here, not all; method: immunoSEQ multiplex PCR. The sample yields over 20,000 clones, more than 90% seen once. The material sequenced was peripheral blood. The receptors originated from a woman in her 70s with active COVID-19.

The CDR3 reads CASSVTGGYEQYF. The DNA for the CDR3 is TGCGCCAGCAGCGTCACAGGGGGCTACGAGCAGTACTTC. V gene TRBV10-2 combines with J gene TRBJ2-7; 8 nucleotides line up with TRBD1. Germline values: CDR1 WSHSY, CDR2 SAAADI. This CDR3 is built from 13 residues. The V gene end was trimmed by 6 bases and the J gene end by 3 bases; junction bases not matched to a gene: 4.

The chain employs TRBV11-2 and TRBJ2-2; D gene unclear. The ends were cut back, 6 bases at V and 1 base at J, with 12 bases in the middle. Per germline, CDR1 SGHAT and CDR2 FQNNGV. The CDR3 has 15 residues. The chain's CDR3 is CASSPLQENTGELFF. The CDR3 DNA is TGTGCCAGCAGTCCTCTTCAGGAGAACACCGGGGAGCTGTTTTTT.

The chain employs TRBV29-1 and TRBJ2-4; TRBD2 might be the D (6 bases). V shed 4 bases and J shed 0 bases, with 7 bases lying between them. Germline V CDR1 and CDR2: SQVTM, ANQGSEA. The CDR3 is 13 amino acids. DNA of the CDR3: TGCAGCGTTGTGGGAGGAGCCAAAAACATTCAGTACTTC. Amino acid sequence: CSVVGGAKNIQYF.

The rearrangement uses TRBV28 and TRBJ2-5, with 8 bases fitting TRBD1. Trimming removed 5 bases from V and 5 bases from J; junction bases left unmatched: 13. The CDR3 loop spans 16 amino acids. Germline CDR1 and CDR2: MDHEN and SYDVKM. The CDR3 coding sequence is TGTGCCAGCAGTCATCTCAGGACAGGGCGTGTTGAGACCCAGTACTTC. Amino acids: CASSHLRTGRVETQYF.

Only a few counts were recorded for this clone. As the CDR3 is not closed by the conserved phenylalanine or tryptophan, this likely results from a read error. The DNA is omitted, as the CDR3 cannot be located on it reliably, and the CDR3 follows TCRdb's listing. The chain recombines TRBV7-9 with TRBJ1-1. Germline V gives CDR1 SEHNR, CDR2 FQNEAQ (reference sequence). Inclusive of both ends, the CDR3 amounts to 12 amino acids. CDR3 residues: CASSLEWRIGRL.

The chain joins TRBV28 to TRBJ2-2; 15 bases are a match to TRBD2. Germline V gene lookup returns CDR1 MDHEN and CDR2 SYDVKM. This CDR3 has 17 amino acids. The trim removed 6 bases at V and 4 bases at J, leaving 6 bases unmatched. The CDR3 region is CASRGLAGGGSTGELFF. In DNA, the CDR3 is TGTGCCAGCAGGGGACTAGCGGGAGGAGGAAGCACCGGGGAGCTGTTTTTT.

The V and J genes are TRBV5-1 and TRBJ1-1; D gene ambiguous. Germline CDR1 and CDR2: SGHRS and YFSETQ. Trimming shortened V by 6 bases and J by 6 bases, and 18 bases separated the two germline ends. This CDR3 comprises 14 residues. In nucleotides, the CDR3 is TGCGCCAGCAACTCTGGACTAGCTGGGGCTGAAGCTTTCTTT. This sequence encodes CASNSGLAGAEAFF.

This sequence joins TRBV7-6 and TRBJ2-7; D perhaps matches TRBD2 (7 bases). Germline V lookup: CDR1 SGHVS, CDR2 FNYEAQ. V gave up 5 bases and J gave up 5 bases, with 19 bases separating them. The CDR3 sequence is 15 residues long. The CDR3 sequence is CASSPGVGTKHEQYF. In nucleotides, the CDR3 is TGTGCCAGCAGCCCAGGGGTGGGGACTAAACACGAGCAGTACTTC.

The V and J genes are TRBV14 and TRBJ2-7; 10 bases align to TRBD1. V lost 5 bases to trimming and J lost 2 bases; unmatched junction nucleotides: 6. The CDR3 length is 15 residues. Per germline, CDR1 SGHDN and CDR2 FVKESK. The DNA for the CDR3 is TGTGCCAGCAGCTCAGTCGGGACAGGGGCCTACGAGCAGTACTTC. Amino acid sequence: CASSSVGTGAYEQYF.

This chain uses TRBV6-2 or TRBV6-3 with TRBJ2-3; possible D gene TRBD2, 5 bases. This CDR3 contains 15 residues. V was shortened by 6 bases and J by 0 bases, with 13 bases between the two germline ends. CDR1 is MNHEY and CDR2 is SVGEGT in the germline V gene. CDR3 in DNA: TGTGCCAGCAGACCTCTTAGCGAGAGCACAGATACGCAGTATTTT. Translation: CASRPLSESTDTQYF.

The DNA for the CDR3 is TGCGCCAGCAGCTCGGGACAGCTTGAAGCTTTCTTT. It specifies CASSSGQLEAFF. V usage is TRBV5-1 and J usage is TRBJ1-1; 7 bases fit TRBD1. The CDR3 has 12 residues. CDR1 SGHRS and CDR2 YFSETQ come from the germline V gene. The J segment lost 7 bases and the V segment lost 3 bases, leaving 3 bases of the junction unmatched.

V gene TRBV6-2 or TRBV6-3 combines with J gene TRBJ2-3, with D unclear. The V gene lost 2 bases and the J gene lost 1 base, with 7 bases spanning the gap. CDR3 length: 14 amino acids. Germline CDR1 MNHEY, CDR2 SVGEGT. Here the CDR3 reads CASSYAQGTDTQYF. In DNA form, the CDR3 reads TGTGCCAGCAGTTACGCCCAGGGCACAGATACGCAGTATTTT.